The T cell receptor beta chain described here comes from a study of OX40 agonist ivuxolimab in advanced cancers. This clone is a singleton in its sample. The method was immunoSEQ multiplex PCR; TCRdb's version includes in-frame clones alone and lacks a portion of them. The profile covers 45,000 to 65,000 clones, with roughly 90% appearing a single time and approximately 7.9% taken by the ten largest. CDR1 is MDHEN and CDR2 is SYDVKM in the germline V gene. CDR3 length: 14 residues. Trimming took off 3 bases at V and 6 bases at J, with 12 bases between the two ends. This sample comprised CD4+ or CD8+ T cells sorted from blood, obtained in a trial of the OX40 agonist ivuxolimab. The clonotype originates from an adult with an advanced solid tumor such as melanoma, head and neck, liver or kidney cancer. This chain connects TRBV28 to TRBJ2-1; D unclear. The CDR3 DNA follows: TGTGCCAGCAGTTTGAGTTATGGGGTCAATGAGCAGTTCTTC. Protein sequence: CASSLSYGVNEQFF.